This T cell receptor beta chain was sequenced in a study of control samples from healthy donors and cancer patients. Repertoires were generated with immunoSEQ multiplex PCR, while TCRdb's copy carries only in-frame clones and drops some. The table has about 130,000 clones, around 92% seen once. CDR1 SNHLY and CDR2 FYNNEI come from the germline V gene. V lost 5 bases to trimming and J lost 2 bases, with 9 bases between them. This CDR3 contains 13 residues. The source material was PBMCs. The clonotype originates from an elderly man with head and neck cancer. The chain has TRBV2 and TRBJ2-5; unclear D gene. The CDR3 here is CASSFSRQETQYF. CDR3 bases: TGTGCCAGCAGTTTTAGCCGGCAAGAGACCCAGTACTTC.